A selection of T cell receptor beta chains follows, all from one sample in a study of Graves' ophthalmopathy and Graves' hyperthyroidism. Via MiXCR, TCRdb re-called the multiplex PCR reads, giving one row per CDR3 protein. The table records about 370,000 distinct CDR3 sequences, approximately 17% of them present only once. Sequenced input: peripheral blood. The receptor source for this set is an adult woman with stable Graves' hyperthyroidism. CDR3s include the opening cysteine and the closing phenylalanine or tryptophan. The D gene is left open where the match is weak. Size values are once, few and many counts, or a class for expanded clones, and some rows have none.

J gene: TRBJ1-1
V gene: TRBV6-1
D gene: -
clone size: -
CDR3 DNA: TGTGCCAGCAGTGAAGCTGGCAGGGCCCTTGAAGCTTTCTTT
CDR3 protein: CASSEAGRALEAFF

J gene: TRBJ2-7
V gene: TRBV7-9
D gene: -
clone size: many
CDR3 DNA: TGTGCCAGCAGCTTCCGGGAGTCTTCCTACGAGCAGTACTTC
CDR3 protein: CASSFRESSYEQYF

J gene: TRBJ2-2
V gene: TRBV7-3
D gene: -
clone size: -
CDR3 DNA: TGTGCCAGCAGCTTAACGGGAGATTCGGACGGGGAGCTGTTTTTT
CDR3 protein: CASSLTGDSDGELFF

J gene: TRBJ1-6
V gene: TRBV28
D gene: -
clone size: many
CDR3 DNA: TGTGCCAGCAGTTTTAAGGGGTTCAATTCACCCCTCCACTTT
CDR3 protein: CASSFKGFNSPLHF

J gene: TRBJ1-6
V gene: TRBV27
D gene: -
clone size: few
CDR3 DNA: TGTGCCAGCAGTTTAACCAGCCTCGTTTCACCCCTCCACTTT
CDR3 protein: CASSLTSLVSPLHF

J gene: TRBJ2-2
V gene: TRBV4-1
D gene: -
clone size: few
CDR3 DNA: TGCGCCAGCGGATCCGTTCTGAGGGGAAACACCGGGGAGCTGTTTTTT
CDR3 protein: CASGSVLRGNTGELFF

J gene: TRBJ1-5
V gene: TRBV5-1
D gene: -
clone size: many
CDR3 DNA: TGCGCCAGCAGCTTAGGTCAGGAGCGCAATCAGCCCCAGCATTTT
CDR3 protein: CASSLGQERNQPQHF

J gene: TRBJ2-7
V gene: TRBV15
D gene: -
clone size: many
CDR3 DNA: TGTGCCACCAGCAGTGATAGAGGTTTGGGCTACGAGCAGTACTTC
CDR3 protein: CATSSDRGLGYEQYF

J gene: TRBJ2-5
V gene: TRBV6-5
D gene: TRBD2
clone size: many
CDR3 DNA: TGTGCCAGCAGTTATCTAGCGGGAGACTCGGAGACCCAGTACTTC
CDR3 protein: CASSYLAGDSETQYF

J gene: TRBJ1-2
V gene: TRBV12-3/TRBV12-4
D gene: -
clone size: many
CDR3 DNA: TGTGCCAGCACCTCCATCGGGGCGCGCTATGGCTACACCTTC
CDR3 protein: CASTSIGARYGYTF

J gene: TRBJ1-1
V gene: TRBV4-2
D gene: -
clone size: many
CDR3 DNA: TGTGCCAGCAGCCAAGACAGGAAAGACACTGAAGCTTTCTTT
CDR3 protein: CASSQDRKDTEAFF

J gene: TRBJ2-5
V gene: TRBV6-1
D gene: TRBD2
clone size: once
CDR3 DNA: TGTGCCAGCAGTAGAGGGCTAGCGGGAGGCCAAGGGACCCAGCACTTC
CDR3 protein: CASSRGLAGGQGTQHF

J gene: TRBJ1-1
V gene: TRBV6-1
D gene: -
clone size: many
CDR3 DNA: TGTGCCAGCAGTGAACGAGGGGCCAGGGCGGGCACTGAAGCTTTCTTT
CDR3 protein: CASSERGARAGTEAFF

J gene: TRBJ1-5
V gene: TRBV28
D gene: -
clone size: many
CDR3 DNA: TGTGCCAGCAGAATTAAACCGGGAACCCCGATTATTAGCAATCAGCCCCAGCATTTT
CDR3 protein: CASRIKPGTPIISNQPQHF

J gene: TRBJ2-5
V gene: TRBV29-1
D gene: -
clone size: many
CDR3 DNA: TGCAGCGTTCTACCGGGACGCGGGGAGACCCAGTACTTC
CDR3 protein: CSVLPGRGETQYF

J gene: TRBJ2-7
V gene: TRBV27
D gene: -
clone size: few
CDR3 DNA: TGTGCCAGCAGTTTATCCCAGGGAGACCACGAGCAGTACTTC
CDR3 protein: CASSLSQGDHEQYF

J gene: TRBJ2-7
V gene: TRBV20-1
D gene: TRBD1
clone size: many
CDR3 DNA: TGCAGTGCTAACCCTGGGACAGGGCAGACCTACGAGCAGTACTTC
CDR3 protein: CSANPGTGQTYEQYF

J gene: TRBJ2-4
V gene: TRBV28
D gene: -
clone size: few
CDR3 DNA: TGTGCCAGCACCAGCCAGGACATTCAGTACTTC
CDR3 protein: CASTSQDIQYF

J gene: TRBJ2-2
V gene: TRBV6-2/TRBV6-3
D gene: -
clone size: many
CDR3 DNA: TGTGCCAGCAGCCCCGTTGTAGGGTCGGTTGCCGGGGAGCTGTTTTTT
CDR3 protein: CASSPVVGSVAGELFF

J gene: TRBJ1-2
V gene: TRBV5-5
D gene: -
clone size: -
CDR3 DNA: TGTGCCAGCAGCTTGGTGGCAGCGGTCGACTACTATGGTTACACCTTC
CDR3 protein: CASSLVAAVDYYGYTF

J gene: TRBJ1-6
V gene: TRBV20-1
D gene: -
clone size: many
CDR3 DNA: TGCAGTGCTAGAGGGGAGGGAACGTCGGATTCACCCCTCCACTTT
CDR3 protein: CSARGEGTSDSPLHF

J gene: TRBJ2-7
V gene: TRBV30
D gene: TRBD1
clone size: few
CDR3 DNA: TGTGCCTGGAGGAGCCGGGACAGGGGGCACGAGCAGTACTTC
CDR3 protein: CAWRSRDRGHEQYF

J gene: TRBJ1-6
V gene: TRBV6-1
D gene: -
clone size: -
CDR3 DNA: TGTGCCAGCAGTGAAGACCCGGGCCAGGGGAAATCACCCCTCCACTTT
CDR3 protein: CASSEDPGQGKSPLHF

J gene: TRBJ1-5
V gene: TRBV2
D gene: TRBD1
clone size: many
CDR3 DNA: TGTGCCAGCAGGAGGGACAGGGGGAATCAGCCCCAGCATTTT
CDR3 protein: CASRRDRGNQPQHF

J gene: TRBJ2-2
V gene: TRBV30
D gene: TRBD1
clone size: -
CDR3 DNA: TGTGCCTGGGGACAGGGAGGCTACGGGGAGCTGTTTTTT
CDR3 protein: CAWGQGGYGELFF

J gene: TRBJ2-7
V gene: TRBV11-2
D gene: -
clone size: many
CDR3 DNA: TGTGCCAGCAGCTTCGGACCGAATTACGAGCAGTACTTC
CDR3 protein: CASSFGPNYEQYF

J gene: TRBJ2-7
V gene: TRBV27
D gene: TRBD1
clone size: many
CDR3 DNA: TGTGCCAGCAGTTTTTGGGACAGGCCCTACGAGCAGTACTTC
CDR3 protein: CASSFWDRPYEQYF

J gene: TRBJ2-5
V gene: TRBV5-1
D gene: TRBD2
clone size: few
CDR3 DNA: TGCGCCAGCAGCTTGGAGACTAGCGGGAGTTCCGAGACCCAGTACTTC
CDR3 protein: CASSLETSGSSETQYF

J gene: TRBJ1-5
V gene: TRBV27
D gene: -
clone size: many
CDR3 DNA: TGTGCCAGCAGCACCGGGGGGGGCTGGCAGCCCCAGCATTTT
CDR3 protein: CASSTGGGWQPQHF

J gene: TRBJ1-6
V gene: TRBV20-1
D gene: -
clone size: many
CDR3 DNA: TGCAGTGCTAGAGTTGAAATATATAATTCACCCCTCCACTTT
CDR3 protein: CSARVEIYNSPLHF

J gene: TRBJ2-2
V gene: TRBV20-1
D gene: TRBD2
clone size: many
CDR3 DNA: TGCAGTGCTAGAGATTCCCGACTAGCGAAGGGCACCGGGGAGCTGTTTTTT
CDR3 protein: CSARDSRLAKGTGELFF

J gene: TRBJ2-2
V gene: TRBV6-1
D gene: -
clone size: many
CDR3 DNA: TGTGCCACCCATACCACCGGGGGTCCCGGGGAGCTGTTTTTT
CDR3 protein: CATHTTGGPGELFF

J gene: TRBJ2-2
V gene: TRBV20-1
D gene: TRBD2
clone size: many
CDR3 DNA: TGCAGTGCTCCGAGCGGGAGCGTTACCGGGGAGCTGTTTTTT
CDR3 protein: CSAPSGSVTGELFF

J gene: TRBJ2-5
V gene: TRBV29-1
D gene: -
clone size: many
CDR3 DNA: TGCAGCGTTGCCAGACGGTTGGGAGAGACCCAGTACTTC
CDR3 protein: CSVARRLGETQYF

J gene: TRBJ2-5
V gene: TRBV7-2
D gene: TRBD1
clone size: many
CDR3 DNA: TGTGCCAGCAGCAAAGTTCAGGGGGCCGGGTTTGAGACCCAGTACTTC
CDR3 protein: CASSKVQGAGFETQYF

J gene: TRBJ2-2
V gene: TRBV7-2
D gene: -
clone size: many
CDR3 DNA: TGTGCCAGCAGCCCTTGGAAGATTACCGGGGAGCTGTTTTTT
CDR3 protein: CASSPWKITGELFF

J gene: TRBJ2-7
V gene: TRBV12-3/TRBV12-4
D gene: -
clone size: once
CDR3 DNA: TGTGCCAGCAGTTTGAAAGGGATCTACGAGCAGTACTTC
CDR3 protein: CASSLKGIYEQYF

J gene: TRBJ1-2
V gene: TRBV29-1
D gene: TRBD1
clone size: many
CDR3 DNA: TGCAGCGTTGAATCGACAGGGTCCTTGGGCTATGGCTACACCTTC
CDR3 protein: CSVESTGSLGYGYTF

J gene: TRBJ1-5
V gene: TRBV7-2
D gene: TRBD1
clone size: many
CDR3 DNA: TGTGCCAGCAGCCCTGTGTTCCACCTCGACAGGGGCCATCAGCCCCAGCATTTT
CDR3 protein: CASSPVFHLDRGHQPQHF

J gene: TRBJ2-7
V gene: TRBV7-9
D gene: -
clone size: -
CDR3 DNA: TGTGCCAGCAGCTTAAGGGGACTCCTCTCCTACGAGCAGTACTTC
CDR3 protein: CASSLRGLLSYEQYF

J gene: TRBJ2-7
V gene: TRBV28
D gene: TRBD1
clone size: once
CDR3 DNA: TGTGCCAGCAGTGCGACCTCTGACAGGGGGCCCTACGAGCAGTACTTC
CDR3 protein: CASSATSDRGPYEQYF

J gene: TRBJ1-1
V gene: TRBV3-1
D gene: -
clone size: -
CDR3 DNA: TGTGCCAGCAGCCAAGCAGGGGCAGATGAAGCTTTCTTT
CDR3 protein: CASSQAGADEAFF

J gene: TRBJ1-2
V gene: TRBV12-3/TRBV12-4
D gene: -
clone size: many
CDR3 DNA: TGTGCCAGCAGTCAGGACAGAACGGGTGGCTACACCTTC
CDR3 protein: CASSQDRTGGYTF

J gene: TRBJ1-5
V gene: TRBV6-5
D gene: TRBD1
clone size: many
CDR3 DNA: TGTGCCAGCAGCCTACTAGCGACCGGGACAGGGAATCAGCCCCAGCATTTT
CDR3 protein: CASSLLATGTGNQPQHF

J gene: TRBJ2-5
V gene: TRBV11-2
D gene: -
clone size: few
CDR3 DNA: TGTGCCAGCAGCGCGCGGACAGACCTAGAGACCCAGTACTTC
CDR3 protein: CASSARTDLETQYF

J gene: TRBJ2-7
V gene: TRBV2
D gene: -
clone size: -
CDR3 DNA: TGTGCCAGCATCGGAAACGAGCAGTACTTC
CDR3 protein: CASIGNEQYF

J gene: TRBJ1-1
V gene: TRBV7-6
D gene: -
clone size: many
CDR3 DNA: TGTGCCAGCAGCTTACGCTCCTTGGGGAACACTGAAGCTTTCTTT
CDR3 protein: CASSLRSLGNTEAFF

J gene: TRBJ1-6
V gene: TRBV3-1
D gene: TRBD1
clone size: many
CDR3 DNA: TGTGCCAGCAGCCATAGGGACAGGGGGAATTCACCCCTCCACTTT
CDR3 protein: CASSHRDRGNSPLHF

J gene: TRBJ1-1
V gene: TRBV11-3
D gene: -
clone size: -
CDR3 DNA: TGTGCCAGCAGCACATACCCCCCCCATAAGACAGCTATGAACACTGAAGCTTTCTTT
CDR3 protein: CASSTYPPHKTAMNTEAFF

J gene: TRBJ2-7
V gene: TRBV19
D gene: TRBD2
clone size: many
CDR3 DNA: TGTGCCAGCGCTAGCGGGACCGAAAATTACGAGCAGTACTTC
CDR3 protein: CASASGTENYEQYF

J gene: TRBJ1-1
V gene: TRBV28
D gene: TRBD1
clone size: many
CDR3 DNA: TGTGCCACAGAGGGGACAGTGGGAAAAGAAGCTTTCTTT
CDR3 protein: CATEGTVGKEAFF

J gene: TRBJ2-7
V gene: TRBV6-2/TRBV6-3
D gene: TRBD2
clone size: many
CDR3 DNA: TGTGCCAGCAACCCCATCAGCGGGGCCTACGAGCAGTACTTC
CDR3 protein: CASNPISGAYEQYF

J gene: TRBJ2-7
V gene: TRBV7-2
D gene: -
clone size: few
CDR3 DNA: TGTGCCAGCAGCCTCGGGGGCCACCTCAGCGAGCAGTACTTC
CDR3 protein: CASSLGGHLSEQYF

J gene: TRBJ2-2
V gene: TRBV30
D gene: -
clone size: many
CDR3 DNA: TGTGCCTGGAGTGCCCCCCGGGCCCCCGGGGAGCTGTTTTTT
CDR3 protein: CAWSAPRAPGELFF

J gene: TRBJ1-2
V gene: TRBV14
D gene: -
clone size: -
CDR3 DNA: TGTGCCAGCAGCCATTCTGACAGGCGGGATGGCTACACCTTC
CDR3 protein: CASSHSDRRDGYTF